The rows below give T cell receptor beta chains drawn from one sample of a study of T-cell memory formation after mild COVID-19. TCRdb re-called the 5' RACE reads through MiXCR, storing one row per CDR3 protein. The sample carries 100,000 to 130,000 distinct CDR3 sequences, approximately 15% recorded once. The sample was PBMCs or a T cell subset sorted from them (not recorded which). Every receptor here comes from a man younger than 35 who had mild COVID-19 (a few samples of this study predate the infection). Cell type and time point are not known. The CDR3 runs from the conserved cysteine through the conserved F or W. A D gene is named only where the DNA matches it firmly. Some rows have no size entry. The others give once, few or many, or a class for an expanded clone.

>TRBJ2-2|-|few|TRBV7-2
TGTGCCAGCAGCTTAGCTGCTGCGGGGGAGCTGTTTTTT
CASSLAAAGELFF
>TRBJ2-3|-|many|TRBV11-2
TGTGCCAGCAGCTTACCCCCTTTTGGAAGGTTATTCGATACGCAGTATTTT
CASSLPPFGRLFDTQYF
>TRBJ2-5|TRBD1|few|TRBV15
TGTGCCACCAGACCGGACAGGGGACAAGAGACCCAGTACTTC
CATRPDRGQETQYF
>TRBJ2-4|-|-|TRBV7-8
TGTGCCAGCAGCTTAGACGGCTACTGGGGTCAGTACTTC
CASSLDGYWGQYF
>TRBJ2-6|-|-|TRBV6-6
TGTGCCAGCAGTTACTCCCATCGGCTGGGCGGTCAGGAGACATCTGGGGCCAACGTCCTGACTTTC
CASSYSHRLGGQETSGANVLTF
>TRBJ2-1|TRBD2|-|TRBV2
TGTGCCAATCGGGGGGGGACCCACAATGAGCAGTTCTTC
CANRGGTHNEQFF
>TRBJ1-2|TRBD1|few|TRBV12-3/TRBV12-4
TGTGCCAGCAGTTTAGTAACAGGGGGATATGGCTACACCTTC
CASSLVTGGYGYTF
>TRBJ2-1|-|-|TRBV7-3
TGTGCCAGCAGCCCGAAGGAAGGACGGGCTTTAAATGAGCAGTTCTTC
CASSPKEGRALNEQFF
>TRBJ2-4|-|many|TRBV7-2
TGTGCCAGCAGCTTCTTCGGGGGGCTAGCCAAAAACATTCAGTACTTC
CASSFFGGLAKNIQYF
>TRBJ2-3|TRBD1|-|TRBV9
TGTGCCAGCAGCGCGGGACAGGGTATTGGAGATACGCAGTATTTT
CASSAGQGIGDTQYF
>TRBJ2-7|-|many|TRBV3-1
TGTGCCAGCAGCCCTTATACCGGGACGGTCTCCTACGAGCAGTACTTC
CASSPYTGTVSYEQYF
>TRBJ1-1|-|-|TRBV20-1
TGCAGTGCTAGAGATCCCCGACAGGACACTGAAGCTTTCTTT
CSARDPRQDTEAFF
>TRBJ2-6|-|few|TRBV5-1
TGCGCCAGCACCCCCAGCTCTGGGGCCAACGTCCTGACTTTC
CASTPSSGANVLTF
>TRBJ2-1|TRBD1|few|TRBV5-5
TGTGCCAGCAGCTTGGCGGGGTCAGGGGGCGATGAGCAGTTCTTC
CASSLAGSGGDEQFF
>TRBJ1-6|-|few|TRBV30
TGTGCCTGGAGCCGCACCTTAATCCGGAGCTCCTATAATTCACCCCTCCACTTT
CAWSRTLIRSSYNSPLHF
>TRBJ1-5|-|few|TRBV7-9
TGTGCCAGCACAGACAGCGTCAATCAGCCCCAGCATTTT
CASTDSVNQPQHF
>TRBJ2-7|-|many|TRBV29-1
TGCAGCGCCCTGACTGACAACTCCTACGAGCAGTACTTC
CSALTDNSYEQYF
>TRBJ2-3|-|-|TRBV20-1
TGCAGTGCCCGCCTGGGGGGCACAGATACGCAGTATTTT
CSARLGGTDTQYF
>TRBJ2-1|TRBD2|-|TRBV5-1
TGCGCCAGCAGCTTGGCTAGCGGGGAAGACAATGAGCAGTTCTTC
CASSLASGEDNEQFF
>TRBJ2-2|TRBD2|-|TRBV4-1
TGCGCCAGCAGCCACATACTAGCGGGGGGCACCGGGGAGCTGTTTTTT
CASSHILAGGTGELFF
>TRBJ2-5|TRBD2|many|TRBV10-3
TGTGCCATCAGTGAGTCGGGACTAGCGCGGGAAGAGACCCAGTACTTC
CAISESGLAREETQYF
>TRBJ2-7|-|many|TRBV4-1
TGCGCCAGCAGCCAAGGAGGGGTGTGGGCAGGGGCCGCTTCCTACGAGCAGTACTTC
CASSQGGVWAGAASYEQYF
>TRBJ2-1|TRBD2|few|TRBV10-3
TGTGCCATCACTAGCGGACCGATTCAGGAGGGCAATGAGCAGTTCTTC
CAITSGPIQEGNEQFF
>TRBJ2-5|-|-|TRBV4-1
TGCGCCAGCAGCCAAGAGCCTGTGGAGACCCAGTACTTC
CASSQEPVETQYF
>TRBJ2-1|-|few|TRBV7-8
TGTGCCAGCAGCCCCGTTCGGGTCGCCAATGAGCAGTTCTTC
CASSPVRVANEQFF
>TRBJ2-2|-|-|TRBV29-1
TGCAGCGTTGAAGATACGGGGGCTACGAACACCGGGGAGCTGTTTTTT
CSVEDTGATNTGELFF
>TRBJ1-1|-|-|TRBV5-1
TGCGCCAGCAGCTCCGCGAGGGCGGACACTGAAGCTTTCTTT
CASSSARADTEAFF
>TRBJ2-3|-|-|TRBV12-3/TRBV12-4
TGTGCCAGCAAATCTGTAGGGCCACCCACAGATACGCAGTATTTT
CASKSVGPPTDTQYF
>TRBJ2-7|TRBD1|-|TRBV4-3
TGCGCCAGCAGCCAAGGGGACAGCTACGAGCAGTACTTC
CASSQGDSYEQYF